This T cell receptor beta chain originates from a study of shared clonotypes between healthy human individuals. As for the study in general: A donor's plate count was three for CD4 naive and three for CD4 memory; CD8 naive had two and CD8 memory one.

The DNA input per sorted-subset replicate PCR was roughly 180 ng, corresponding to around 30,000 T cell genomes. The repertoire was sequenced with immunoSEQ multiplex PCR; TCRdb's copy has only in-frame clones and lacks some. Counted here are roughly 2.1 million clones, under 95% occurring once; the ten biggest clones make up more than 1.5%. The CDR3 extends over 15 amino acids. Looked up from germline, CDR1 is SEHNR and CDR2 is FQNEAQ (reference sequence). Trimming cost V 1 base and J 3 bases; bases outside gene matches: 5. Terminally differentiated effector memory CD45RA+ cells were left out of the naive CD8 fraction, which was CD45RO-negative and positively selected for CCR7. Adults of Caucasian background living in Nashville, Tennessee made up all donors.

The source material was naive CD8+ T cells from PBMCs. The chain is built from TRBV7-9 and TRBJ2-7; 8 bases match TRBD2. This TCR was sampled from a man between 18 and 35 years old in good health. Some clones in this sample may be carry-over from other donors' samples. The CDR3 region has the DNA TGTGCCAGCAGCTTAGTACTAGCGGACGACTACGAGCAGTACTTC. The encoded protein is CASSLVLADDYEQYF.